The present TCR beta chain was sequenced within a study of CD8 T cells in ankylosing spondylitis. The study, taken as a whole, reports: A TCR beta motif made of several highly homologous variants seemed typical of ankylosing spondylitis blood. Earlier authors reported some of these motif variants in reactive arthritis synovial fluid and blood. Enrichment of disease-linked clones was reportedly significant in matched ankylosing spondylitis synovial fluid.

TCRdb reanalysed the 5' RACE reads using MiXCR and keeps one entry per CDR3 protein. The table shows fewer than 350,000 distinct CDR3 sequences, with around 10% occurring only once. This clonotype came up many times. Its specificity is unknown. The V gene end was trimmed by 4 bases and the J gene end by 3 bases; junction bases not matched to a gene: 9. Germline V gene data show CDR1 as DFQATT and CDR2 as SNEGSKA (reference sequence). The CDR3 covers 14 residues. The origin of this receptor is a female donor with ankylosing spondylitis or in good health (not recorded which). Sequencing used blood, either unsorted or a sorted T cell fraction (not recorded which). This chain connects TRBV20-1 to TRBJ2-7, with 7 bases fitting TRBD1. CDR3: CSAMTGTDFYEQYF. In DNA form, the CDR3 reads TGCAGTGCTATGACCGGGACAGATTTCTACGAGCAGTACTTC.